This TCR beta chain was sequenced for a study of T-cell reconstitution after alpha-beta-depleted transplantation in children. In its sample, this clonotype was seen a few times. For TCRbeta, the library was prepared with unique molecular identifiers. TCRdb recomputed calls from the PCR reads with MiXCR, one row per CDR3 protein. This sample has 350,000 to 400,000 distinct CDR3 sequences, with about an eighth found just once. CDR1 is SEHNR, CDR2 FQNEAQ, per germline (reference sequence). The CDR3 is made up of 15 amino acids. Trimming took off 0 bases at V and 7 bases at J, with 13 bases between the two ends.

The source material was PBMCs, sampled from the stem cell graft. The V call is TRBV7-9, the J call TRBJ1-5; TRBD1 is a possible D gene (5 bases). The clonotype originates from a human donor who donated a stem cell graft to a child with Fanconi anemia. The CDR3 DNA is TGTGCCAGCAGCTTAGCGGGCCAGGGAAAACAGCCCCAGCATTTT. Protein product: CASSLAGQGKQPQHF.